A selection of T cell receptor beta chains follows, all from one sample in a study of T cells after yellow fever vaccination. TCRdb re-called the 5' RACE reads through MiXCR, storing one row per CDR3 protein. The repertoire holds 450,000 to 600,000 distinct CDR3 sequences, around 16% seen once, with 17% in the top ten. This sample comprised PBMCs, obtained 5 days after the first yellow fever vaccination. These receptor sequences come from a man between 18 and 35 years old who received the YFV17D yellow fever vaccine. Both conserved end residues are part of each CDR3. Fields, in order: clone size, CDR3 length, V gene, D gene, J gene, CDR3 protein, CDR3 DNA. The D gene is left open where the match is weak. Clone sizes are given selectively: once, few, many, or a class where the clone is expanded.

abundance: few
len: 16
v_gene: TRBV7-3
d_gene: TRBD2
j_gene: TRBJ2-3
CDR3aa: CASSPLAGGRADTQYF
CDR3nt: TGTGCCAGCAGCCCCCTAGCGGGGGGGCGTGCAGATACGCAGTATTTT

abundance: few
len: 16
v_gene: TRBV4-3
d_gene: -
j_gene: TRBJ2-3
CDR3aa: CASSPQWGASTDTQYF
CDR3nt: TGCGCCAGCAGCCCCCAGTGGGGGGCCAGCACAGATACGCAGTATTTT

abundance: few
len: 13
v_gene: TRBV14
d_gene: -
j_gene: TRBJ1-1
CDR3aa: CASRWGLNTEAFF
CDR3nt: TGTGCCAGCAGGTGGGGGTTGAACACTGAAGCTTTCTTT

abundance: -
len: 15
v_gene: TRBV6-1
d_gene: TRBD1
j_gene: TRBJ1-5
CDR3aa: CASSAYRGSNQPQHF
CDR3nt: TGTGCCAGCAGTGCGTACAGGGGGAGCAATCAGCCCCAGCATTTT

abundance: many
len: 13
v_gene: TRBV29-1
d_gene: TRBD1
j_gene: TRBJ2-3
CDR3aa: CSVWTGSTDTQYF
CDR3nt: TGCAGCGTTTGGACAGGGAGCACAGATACGCAGTATTTT

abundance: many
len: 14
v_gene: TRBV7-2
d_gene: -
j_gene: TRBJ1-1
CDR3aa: CASSFGTPVTEAFF
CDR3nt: TGTGCCAGCAGCTTTGGGACACCGGTCACTGAAGCTTTCTTT

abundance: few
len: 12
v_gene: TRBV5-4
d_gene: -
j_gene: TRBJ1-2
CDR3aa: CASTMSNYGYTF
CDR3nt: TGTGCCAGTACTATGTCTAACTATGGCTACACCTTC

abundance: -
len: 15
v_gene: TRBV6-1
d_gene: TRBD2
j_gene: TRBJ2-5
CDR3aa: CASRPHMAGGETQYF
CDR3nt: TGTGCCAGCAGGCCACACATGGCGGGGGGGGAGACCCAGTACTTC

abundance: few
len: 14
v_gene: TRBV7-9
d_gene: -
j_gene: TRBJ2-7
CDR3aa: CASSLMDSSYEQYF
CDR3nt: TGTGCCAGCAGCCTCATGGACAGCTCCTACGAGCAGTACTTC

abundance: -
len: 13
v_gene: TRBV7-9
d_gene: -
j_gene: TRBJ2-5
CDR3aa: CASQIQGKETQYF
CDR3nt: TGTGCCAGCCAAATACAGGGCAAAGAGACCCAGTACTTC

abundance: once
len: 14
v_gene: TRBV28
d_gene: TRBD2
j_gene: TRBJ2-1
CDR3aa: CASTPLAGYNEQFF
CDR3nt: TGTGCCAGCACTCCCCTAGCGGGCTACAATGAGCAGTTCTTC

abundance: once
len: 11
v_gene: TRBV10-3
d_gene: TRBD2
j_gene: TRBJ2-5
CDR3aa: CAVGGRETQYF
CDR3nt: TGTGCCGTCGGCGGGAGAGAGACCCAGTACTTC

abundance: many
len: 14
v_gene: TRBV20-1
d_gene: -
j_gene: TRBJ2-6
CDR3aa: CSASSGTGANVLTF
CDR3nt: TGCAGTGCTAGTTCAGGGACTGGGGCCAACGTCCTGACTTTC

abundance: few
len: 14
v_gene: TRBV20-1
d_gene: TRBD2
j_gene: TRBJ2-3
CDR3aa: CSALGGGVVDTQYF
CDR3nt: TGCAGTGCTTTAGGTGGGGGGGTAGTAGATACGCAGTATTTT

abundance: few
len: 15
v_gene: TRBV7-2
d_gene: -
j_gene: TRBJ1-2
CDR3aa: CASRAGQLANYGYTF
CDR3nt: TGTGCCAGCAGAGCCGGACAGCTGGCTAACTATGGCTACACCTTC

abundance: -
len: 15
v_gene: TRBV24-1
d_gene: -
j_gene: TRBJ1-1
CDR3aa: CATSDLGQFKAEAFF
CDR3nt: TGTGCCACCAGTGATTTAGGGCAGTTTAAGGCTGAAGCTTTCTTT

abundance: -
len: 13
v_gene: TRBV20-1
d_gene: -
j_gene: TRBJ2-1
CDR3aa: CRATGSSYNEQFF
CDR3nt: TGCAGAGCTACAGGGAGCTCCTACAATGAGCAGTTCTTC

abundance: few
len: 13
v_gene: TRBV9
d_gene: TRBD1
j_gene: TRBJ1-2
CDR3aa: CASSGDRVHGYTF
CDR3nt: TGTGCCAGCAGCGGGGACAGGGTACATGGCTACACCTTC

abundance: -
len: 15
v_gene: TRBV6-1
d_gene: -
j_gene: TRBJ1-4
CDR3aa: CASSLGQGLNEKLFF
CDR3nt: TGTGCCAGCAGCCTGGGGCAGGGACTGAATGAAAAACTGTTTTTT

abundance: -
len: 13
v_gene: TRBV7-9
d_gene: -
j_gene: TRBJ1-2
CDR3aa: CASSQNGGGGYTF
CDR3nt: TGTGCCAGCAGCCAGAACGGGGGTGGCGGCTACACCTTC

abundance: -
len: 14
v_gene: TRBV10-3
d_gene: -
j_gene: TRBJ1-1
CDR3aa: CAIRRDNSNTEAFF
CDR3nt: TGTGCCATCAGACGGGACAATTCGAACACTGAAGCTTTCTTT

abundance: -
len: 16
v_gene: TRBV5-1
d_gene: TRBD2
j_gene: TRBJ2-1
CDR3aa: CASSLVEAGEPNEQFF
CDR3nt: TGCGCCAGCAGCTTGGTTGAGGCGGGGGAACCCAATGAGCAGTTCTTC